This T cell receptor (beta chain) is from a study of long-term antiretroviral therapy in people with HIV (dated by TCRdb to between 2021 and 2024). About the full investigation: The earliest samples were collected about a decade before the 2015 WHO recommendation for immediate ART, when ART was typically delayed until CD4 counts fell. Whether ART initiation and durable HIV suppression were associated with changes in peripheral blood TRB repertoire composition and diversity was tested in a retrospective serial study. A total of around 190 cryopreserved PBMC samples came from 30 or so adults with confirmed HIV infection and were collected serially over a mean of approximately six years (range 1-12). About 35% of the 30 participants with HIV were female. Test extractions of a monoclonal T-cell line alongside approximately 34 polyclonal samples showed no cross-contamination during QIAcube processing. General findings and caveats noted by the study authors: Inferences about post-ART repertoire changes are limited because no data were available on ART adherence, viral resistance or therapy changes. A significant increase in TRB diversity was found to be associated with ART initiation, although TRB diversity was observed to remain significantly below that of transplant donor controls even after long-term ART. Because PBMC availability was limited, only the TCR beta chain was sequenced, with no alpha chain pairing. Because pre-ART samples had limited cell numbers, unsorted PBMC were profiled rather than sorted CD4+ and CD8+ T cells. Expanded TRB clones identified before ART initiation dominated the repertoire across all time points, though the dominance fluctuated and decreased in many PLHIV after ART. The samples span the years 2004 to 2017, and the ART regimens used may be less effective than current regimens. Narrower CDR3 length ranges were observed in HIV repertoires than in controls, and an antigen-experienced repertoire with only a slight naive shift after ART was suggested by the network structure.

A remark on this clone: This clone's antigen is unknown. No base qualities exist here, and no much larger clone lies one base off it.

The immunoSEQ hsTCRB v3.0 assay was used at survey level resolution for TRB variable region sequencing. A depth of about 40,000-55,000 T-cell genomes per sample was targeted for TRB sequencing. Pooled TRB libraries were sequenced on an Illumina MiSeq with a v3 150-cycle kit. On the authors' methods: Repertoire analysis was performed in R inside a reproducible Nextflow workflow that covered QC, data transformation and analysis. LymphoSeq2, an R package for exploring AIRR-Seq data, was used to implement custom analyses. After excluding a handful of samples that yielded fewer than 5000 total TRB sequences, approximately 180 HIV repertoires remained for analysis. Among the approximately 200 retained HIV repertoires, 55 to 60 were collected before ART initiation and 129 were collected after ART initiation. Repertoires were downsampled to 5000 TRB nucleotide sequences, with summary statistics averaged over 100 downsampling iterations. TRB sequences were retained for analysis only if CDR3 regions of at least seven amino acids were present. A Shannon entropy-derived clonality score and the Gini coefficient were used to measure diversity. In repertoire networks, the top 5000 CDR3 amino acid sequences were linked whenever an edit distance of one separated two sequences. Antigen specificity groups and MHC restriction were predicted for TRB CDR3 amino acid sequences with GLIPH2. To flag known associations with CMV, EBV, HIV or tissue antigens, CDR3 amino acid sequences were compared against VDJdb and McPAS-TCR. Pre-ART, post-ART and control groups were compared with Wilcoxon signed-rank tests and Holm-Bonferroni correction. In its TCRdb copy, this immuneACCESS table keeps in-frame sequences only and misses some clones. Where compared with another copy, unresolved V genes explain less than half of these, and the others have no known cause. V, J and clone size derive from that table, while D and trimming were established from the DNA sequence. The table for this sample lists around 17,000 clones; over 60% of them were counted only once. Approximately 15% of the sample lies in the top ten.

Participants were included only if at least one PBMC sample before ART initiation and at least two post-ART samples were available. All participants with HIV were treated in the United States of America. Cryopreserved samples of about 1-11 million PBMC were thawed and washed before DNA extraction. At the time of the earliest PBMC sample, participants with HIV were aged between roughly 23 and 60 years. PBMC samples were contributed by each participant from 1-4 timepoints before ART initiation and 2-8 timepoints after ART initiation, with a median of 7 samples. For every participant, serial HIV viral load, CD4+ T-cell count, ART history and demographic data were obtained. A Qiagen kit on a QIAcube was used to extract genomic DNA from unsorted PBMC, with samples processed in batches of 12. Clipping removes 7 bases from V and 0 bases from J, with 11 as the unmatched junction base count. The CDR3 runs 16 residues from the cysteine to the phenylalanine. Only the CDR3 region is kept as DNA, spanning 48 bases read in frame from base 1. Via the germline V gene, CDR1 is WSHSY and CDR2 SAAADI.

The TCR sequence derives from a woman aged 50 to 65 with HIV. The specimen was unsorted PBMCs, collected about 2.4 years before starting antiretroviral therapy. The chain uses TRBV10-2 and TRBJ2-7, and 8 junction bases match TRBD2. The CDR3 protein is CASTDTGGGRSYEQYF. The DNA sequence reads TGCGCCAGCACTGACACCGGGGGGGGCCGCTCCTACGAGCAGTACTTC.